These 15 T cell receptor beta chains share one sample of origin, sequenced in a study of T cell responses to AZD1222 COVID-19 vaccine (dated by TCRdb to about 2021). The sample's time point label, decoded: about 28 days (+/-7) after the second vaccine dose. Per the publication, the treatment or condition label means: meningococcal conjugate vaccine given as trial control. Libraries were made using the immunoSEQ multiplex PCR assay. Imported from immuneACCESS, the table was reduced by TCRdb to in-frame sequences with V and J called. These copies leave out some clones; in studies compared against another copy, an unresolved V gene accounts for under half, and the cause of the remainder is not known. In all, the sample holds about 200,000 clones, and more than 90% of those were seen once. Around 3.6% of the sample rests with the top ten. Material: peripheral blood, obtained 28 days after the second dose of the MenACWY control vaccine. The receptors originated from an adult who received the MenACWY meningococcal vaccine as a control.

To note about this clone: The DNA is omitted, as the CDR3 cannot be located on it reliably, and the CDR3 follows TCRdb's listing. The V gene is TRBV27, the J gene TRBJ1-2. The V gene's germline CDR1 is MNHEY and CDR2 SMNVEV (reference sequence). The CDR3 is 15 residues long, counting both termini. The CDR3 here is CASSSSGHRIYGYTF.

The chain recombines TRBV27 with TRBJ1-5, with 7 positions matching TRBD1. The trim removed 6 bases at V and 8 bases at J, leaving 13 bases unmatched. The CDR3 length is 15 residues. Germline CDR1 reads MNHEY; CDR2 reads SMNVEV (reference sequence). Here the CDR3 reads CASRPSTGLLEPQHF. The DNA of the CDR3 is TGTGCCAGCAGACCCTCGACAGGGCTTCTAGAGCCCCAGCATTTT.

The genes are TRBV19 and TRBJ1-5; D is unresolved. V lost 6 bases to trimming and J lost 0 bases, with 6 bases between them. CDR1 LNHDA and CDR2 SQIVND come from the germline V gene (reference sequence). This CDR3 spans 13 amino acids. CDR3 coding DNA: TGTGCCAGTAGGTTACATAGCAATCAGCCCCAGCATTTT. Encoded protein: CASRLHSNQPQHF. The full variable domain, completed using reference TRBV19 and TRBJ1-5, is DGGITQSPKYLFRKEGQNVTLSCEQNLNHDAMYWYRQDPGQGLRLIYYSQIVNDFQKGDIAEGYSVSREKKESFPLTVTSAQKNPTAFYLCASRLHSNQPQHFGDGTRLSIL.

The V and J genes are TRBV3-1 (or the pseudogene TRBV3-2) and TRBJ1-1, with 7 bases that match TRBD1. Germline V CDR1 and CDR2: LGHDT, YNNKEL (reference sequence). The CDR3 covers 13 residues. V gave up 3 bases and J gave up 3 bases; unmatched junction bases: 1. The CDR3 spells CASSHRGDTEAFF. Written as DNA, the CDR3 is TGTGCCAGCAGCCACAGGGGGGACACTGAAGCTTTCTTT.

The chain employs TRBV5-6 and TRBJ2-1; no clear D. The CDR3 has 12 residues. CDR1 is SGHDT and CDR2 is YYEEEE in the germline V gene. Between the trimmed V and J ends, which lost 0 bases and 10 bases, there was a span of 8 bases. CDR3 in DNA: TGTGCCAGCAGCTTGGCGGATTGGGAGCAGTTCTTC. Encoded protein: CASSLADWEQFF.

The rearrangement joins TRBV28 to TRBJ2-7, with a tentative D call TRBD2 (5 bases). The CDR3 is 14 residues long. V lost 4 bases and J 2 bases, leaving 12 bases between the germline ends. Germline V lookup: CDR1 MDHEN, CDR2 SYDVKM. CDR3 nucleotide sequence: TGTGCCAGCAGTTCGAGCGGAACCCCCTACGAGCAGTACTTC. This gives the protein CASSSSGTPYEQYF.

This CDR3 reads CASSFPGRRLAEAFF. As DNA, the CDR3 is TGTGCCAGCAGTTTCCCGGGACGGAGGTTGGCTGAAGCTTTCTTT. The chain recombines TRBV28 with TRBJ1-1, with D perhaps TRBD1 (5 bases). The germline gives CDR1 MDHEN, CDR2 SYDVKM. This CDR3 has 15 residues. The V end was cut by 3 bases, the J end by 6 bases, with 17 bases between.

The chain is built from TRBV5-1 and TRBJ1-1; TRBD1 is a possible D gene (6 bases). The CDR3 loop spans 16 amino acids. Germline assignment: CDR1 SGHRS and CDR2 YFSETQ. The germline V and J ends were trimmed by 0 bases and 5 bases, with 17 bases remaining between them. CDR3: CASSLASGQGRTEAFF. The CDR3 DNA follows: TGCGCCAGCAGCTTGGCCTCCGGCCAGGGGAGGACTGAAGCTTTCTTT.

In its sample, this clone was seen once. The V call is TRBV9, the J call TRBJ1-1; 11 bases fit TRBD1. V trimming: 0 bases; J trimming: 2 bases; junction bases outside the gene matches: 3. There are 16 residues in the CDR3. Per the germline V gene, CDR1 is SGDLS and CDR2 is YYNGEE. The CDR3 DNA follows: TGTGCCAGCAGCGTAGGGACAGGGGGCGTTAACACTGAAGCTTTCTTT. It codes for CASSVGTGGVNTEAFF.

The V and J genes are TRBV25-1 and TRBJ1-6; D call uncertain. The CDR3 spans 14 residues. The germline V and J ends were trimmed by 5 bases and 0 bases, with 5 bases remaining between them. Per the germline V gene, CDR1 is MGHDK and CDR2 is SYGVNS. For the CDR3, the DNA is TGTGCCAGCAGTATAAGCTCCTATAATTCACCCCTCCACTTT. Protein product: CASSISSYNSPLHF.

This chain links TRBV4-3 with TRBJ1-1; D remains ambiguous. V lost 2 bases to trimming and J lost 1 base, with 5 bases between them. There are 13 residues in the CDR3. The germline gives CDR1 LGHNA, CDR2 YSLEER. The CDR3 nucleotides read TGCGCCAGCAGCCAAATTCCGAACACTGAAGCTTTCTTT. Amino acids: CASSQIPNTEAFF.

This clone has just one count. CDR3 amino acids: CASAASSNEQFF. CDR3 in DNA: TGCGCCAGCGCCGCCAGCAGCAATGAGCAGTTCTTC. The V gene is TRBV5-1, the J gene TRBJ2-1; D remains ambiguous. Between the trimmed V and J ends, which lost 7 bases and 6 bases, there was a span of 11 bases. This CDR3 comprises 12 residues. Germline-derived CDR1 and CDR2 are SGHRS and YFSETQ.

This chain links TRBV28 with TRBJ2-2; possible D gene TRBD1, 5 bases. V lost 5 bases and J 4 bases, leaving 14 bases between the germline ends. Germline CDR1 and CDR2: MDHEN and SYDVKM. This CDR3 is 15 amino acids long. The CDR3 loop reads CASSPPRQFTGELFF. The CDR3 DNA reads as TGTGCCAGCAGTCCACCTCGACAGTTCACCGGGGAGCTGTTTTTT. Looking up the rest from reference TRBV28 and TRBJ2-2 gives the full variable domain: DVKVTQSSRYLVKRTGEKVFLECVQDMDHENMFWYRQDPGLGLRLIYFSYDVKMKEKGDIPEGYSVSREKKERFSLILESASTNQTSMYLCASSPPRQFTGELFFGEGSRLTVL.

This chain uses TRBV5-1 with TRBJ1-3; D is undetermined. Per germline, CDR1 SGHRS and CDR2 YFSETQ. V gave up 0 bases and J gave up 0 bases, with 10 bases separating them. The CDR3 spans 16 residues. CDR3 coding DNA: TGCGCCAGCAGCTTGGCCGGTACAAACTCTGGAAACACCATATATTTT. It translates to CASSLAGTNSGNTIYF.

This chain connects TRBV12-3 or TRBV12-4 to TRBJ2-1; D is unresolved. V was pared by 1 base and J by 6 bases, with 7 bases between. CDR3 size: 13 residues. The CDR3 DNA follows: TGTGCCAGCAGTTTAGGACCCGGCAATGAGCAGTTCTTC. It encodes CASSLGPGNEQFF.